Ten or more counts support the clone carrying this TCR beta chain. The antigen is undetermined. The data belong to a study of metastatic and nonmetastatic thyroid tumors. As for the study in general: Peripheral blood and tumor or nodule samples from malignant and benign thyroid patients were compared. Whole-study findings and limits: Compared with benign nodules, malignant thyroid tumors were reported to have significantly higher TCR beta diversity in both blood and tumor.

No patient had received any treatment before thyroid surgery. TCRdb re-clonotyped the PCR reads through MiXCR. The data contain some 31,000 clones, 7.4% of them singletons. The V gene lost 5 bases and the J gene lost 4 bases, with 5 bases spanning the gap. The CDR3 runs 11 residues. This TCR derives from a female donor with papillary thyroid cancer or a benign thyroid nodule (not recorded which). Some clones in this sample may be carry-over from other donors' samples. V gene TRBV12-3 or TRBV12-4 combines with J gene TRBJ2-5; D might be TRBD2 (5 bases). Specimen: blood. The CDR3 sequence is CASSSGETQYF. DNA for the CDR3: TGTGCCAGCAGTAGCGGAGAGACCCAGTACTTC.